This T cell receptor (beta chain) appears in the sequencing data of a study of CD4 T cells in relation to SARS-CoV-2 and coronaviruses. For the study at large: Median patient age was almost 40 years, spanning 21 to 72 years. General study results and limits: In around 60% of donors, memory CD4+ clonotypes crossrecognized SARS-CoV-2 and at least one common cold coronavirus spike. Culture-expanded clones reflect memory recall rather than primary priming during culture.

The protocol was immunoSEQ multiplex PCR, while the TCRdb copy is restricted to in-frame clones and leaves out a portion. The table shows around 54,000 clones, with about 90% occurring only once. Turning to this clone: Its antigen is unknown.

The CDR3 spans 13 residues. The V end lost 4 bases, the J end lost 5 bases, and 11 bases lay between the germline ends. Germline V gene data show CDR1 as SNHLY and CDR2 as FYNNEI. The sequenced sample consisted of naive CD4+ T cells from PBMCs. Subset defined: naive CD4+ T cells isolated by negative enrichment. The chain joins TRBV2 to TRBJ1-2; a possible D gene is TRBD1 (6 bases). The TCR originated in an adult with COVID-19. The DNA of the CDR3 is TGTGCCAGCAGTGTCGGACAGAAATATGGCTACACCTTC. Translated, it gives CASSVGQKYGYTF.